This TCR beta chain was documented in a study of tumor-infiltrating lymphocytes in primary liver carcinoma. Across the whole study: Tumors were stage T1-T3 N0M0, about 4 to 11 cm across. Productive TCRbeta reads per sample were roughly 3.5 to 7.13 million, not differing by tissue. Whole-study results and caveats: Top clones occupying all five tumor regions numbered only about 7-24%. The 250 largest clones made up significantly more of tumor than blood repertoires (p = 0.039).

About this clonotype itself: What it binds is unknown. The junction differs from germline at one of its ends, possibly a read error.

The input was about 500 ng total RNA; TCR beta cDNA was made from it with a constant-region primer. Researchers made the TCR beta libraries by running three nested multiplex PCR rounds with slightly modified ARM-PCR. TCRdb re-called the multiplex PCR reads through MiXCR, storing one row per CDR3 protein. Among tens of thousands of distinct CDR3 sequences listed, 75% to 80% were seen once. From unsorted bulk tissue weighing roughly 18-30 mg, DNA and RNA were co-extracted. The sequence came from a woman under 40 with primary liver carcinoma and hepatitis B virus infection. Source material: liver tumor tissue from sampling region 1. Subset noted: tumor region T1, superior pole.

The CDR3 nucleotides are TGTGCCAGTAGCTCAGAGGCTGGCGGGACGGATACGCAGTATTTT. It is translated as CASSSEAGGTDTQYF. The chain uses TRBV11-2 and TRBJ2-3; weak D call: TRBD2 (6 bases). The CDR3 is 15 residues long. CDR1 and CDR2 (germline): SGHAT, FQNNGV.